This T cell receptor beta chain was found in a study of cytomegalovirus exposure and HLA in healthy donors. Study-wide background: As an earlier analysis found, some 180 million T cells yielded approximately 110 million unique TCR beta sequences.

This clone came up a few times. Antigen: not known. Study observations and caveats: Presence/absence analyses treated sequencing depth as roughly uniform across donors. The investigators catalogued 150 or so TCR beta chains as cytomegalovirus-associated.

Looked up from germline, CDR1 is SGHRS and CDR2 is YFSETQ. Losses at the gene ends were 3 bases for V and 5 bases for J; bases not matched to a gene: 13. The CDR3 runs to 16 residues. It was with 60 Vbeta and 13 Jbeta primers that the PCR ran. Repertoires were generated with immunoSEQ multiplex PCR, while TCRdb's copy carries only in-frame clones and drops some. The top ten clones hold 1.7% of a sample with about 200,000 clones, 65% to 80% of them seen once. The TCR originated in a man aged 50 or older in good health and CMV-seronegative. Sample: PBMCs. The rearrangement links TRBV5-1 to TRBJ2-5; 7 positions match TRBD1. The CDR3 reads CASSSDSPGRGETQYF. The CDR3 coding sequence is TGCGCCAGCAGCTCTGACAGTCCGGGCAGGGGGGAGACCCAGTACTTC.